The present T cell receptor (beta chain) was sequenced within a study of vaccination effects on CD4 cells after COVID-19. Across the study: Post-vaccine samples followed the second dose by a median of 72 days.

The study's findings and limits: After vaccination, at late timepoints, clones induced by infection and by vaccine contracted markedly.

Worth noting for this clone: Antigen specificity is unknown.

This CDR3 spans 15 amino acids. Trimming pared 3 bases from V and 0 bases from J, leaving 9 bases between. The germline gives CDR1 SGHTA, CDR2 FQGNSA. Data came from immunoSEQ multiplex PCR; TCRdb stores just in-frame clones and leaves some out. Here the sample spans some 70,000 clones, approximately 81% being singletons. ViraFEST used viral peptide pools to expand antigen-specific CD4+ T cells before sequencing. Following 10 days of culture, CD4+ T cells were isolated. Two doses of either BNT162b2 or mRNA-1273 were given to each participant. The gene calls are TRBV7-2 and TRBJ1-3, with D uncertain. Specimen: CD4+ T cells from PBMCs cultured with HCoV-229E spike peptides, collected after COVID-19 vaccination. The TCR comes from a human donor who received a COVID-19 vaccine. This CDR3 reads CASSFSRASGNTIYF. Written as DNA, the CDR3 is TGTGCCAGCAGCTTCAGCAGAGCCTCTGGAAACACCATATATTTT.